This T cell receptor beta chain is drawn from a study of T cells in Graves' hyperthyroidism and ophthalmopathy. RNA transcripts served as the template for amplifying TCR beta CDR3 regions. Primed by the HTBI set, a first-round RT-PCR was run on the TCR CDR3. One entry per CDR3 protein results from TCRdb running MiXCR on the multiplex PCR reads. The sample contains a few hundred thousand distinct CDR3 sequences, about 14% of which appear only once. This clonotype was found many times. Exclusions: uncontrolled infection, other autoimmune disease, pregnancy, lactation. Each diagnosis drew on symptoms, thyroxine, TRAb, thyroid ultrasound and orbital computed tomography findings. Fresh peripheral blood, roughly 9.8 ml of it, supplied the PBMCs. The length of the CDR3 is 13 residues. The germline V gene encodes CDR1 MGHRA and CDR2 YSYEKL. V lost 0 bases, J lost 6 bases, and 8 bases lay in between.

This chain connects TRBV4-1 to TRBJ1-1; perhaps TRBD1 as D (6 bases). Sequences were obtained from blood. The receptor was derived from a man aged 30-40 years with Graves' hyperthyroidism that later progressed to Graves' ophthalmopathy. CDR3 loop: CASSQEGGAEAFF. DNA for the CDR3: TGCGCCAGCAGCCAAGAAGGGGGGGCTGAAGCTTTCTTT.